The TCR beta chain described here comes from a study of blood T cell repertoires in COVID-19. Across the whole study: T cells, B-cell-depleted T cells, or PBMCs provided the cDNA or gDNA that served as material.

Germline loops: CDR1 SGHTA, CDR2 FQGTGA. The V segment lost 5 bases and the J segment 8 bases; nucleotides outside the gene matches: 11. CDR3 length: 17 amino acids. Authors' processing steps: By means of reference gene primer amplification, nucleated cell counts were estimated. Clones were sequenced by immunoSEQ multiplex PCR, and TCRdb holds only the in-frame ones, with some missing. D and trimming come from the DNA, and the V and J calls and clone size come from that table. The sample records approximately 100,000 clones, roughly 71% being singletons. The source is a man older than 75 with acute or convalescent COVID-19. Sequencing used peripheral blood. The genes are TRBV7-3 and TRBJ2-2; TRBD2 agrees at 13 bases. The DNA of the CDR3 is TGTGCCAGCAGCGCACTAGCGGGAGGGCCTTCGACAGGGGAGCTGTTTTTT. Encoded protein: CASSALAGGPSTGELFF.